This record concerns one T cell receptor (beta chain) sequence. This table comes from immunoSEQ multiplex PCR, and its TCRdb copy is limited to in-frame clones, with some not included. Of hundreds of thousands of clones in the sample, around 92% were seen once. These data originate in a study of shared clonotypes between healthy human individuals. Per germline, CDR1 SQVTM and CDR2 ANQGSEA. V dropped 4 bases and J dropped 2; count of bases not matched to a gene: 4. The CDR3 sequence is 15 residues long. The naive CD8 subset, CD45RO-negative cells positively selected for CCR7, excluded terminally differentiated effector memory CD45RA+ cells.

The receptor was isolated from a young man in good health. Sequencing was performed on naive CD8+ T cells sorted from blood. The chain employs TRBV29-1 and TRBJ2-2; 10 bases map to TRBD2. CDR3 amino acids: CSVVSGRPNTGELFF. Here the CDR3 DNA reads TGCAGCGTTGTTAGCGGGAGGCCCAACACCGGGGAGCTGTTTTTT.